The clone carrying this TCR beta chain was detected ten times or more. Its antigen is not identified. These data are taken from a study of blood T cells in healthy people across ages. A second PCR of about 7 to 11 cycles used a sample-barcoded 5' primer and a J-beta primer mix. Each cDNA was tagged by a template-switch adaptor containing 12 random nucleotides. Each CDR3 protein is one row after TCRdb ran MiXCR on the 5' RACE reads. Of 710,000 or so distinct CDR3 sequences listed, about 30% are singletons. The people who gave samples were healthy Caucasians from Russia, aged about 6 to 95. Per sample, at least 5.5 micrograms of total RNA were extracted. General study points: While age rose, TCR beta diversity per million T cells dropped in a roughly linear way.

The material sequenced was blood. The receptor's source is a woman of 80 years or more in good health.

The CDR3 nucleotides read TGTGCCAGCAGTGCCACAGGGGGCCGAGAGACCCAGTACTTC. This sequence encodes CASSATGGRETQYF. The chain combines TRBV12-3 or TRBV12-4 with TRBJ2-5, with 9 positions matching TRBD1. The V segment lost 5 bases and the J segment 4 bases; nucleotides outside the gene matches: 5. The CDR3 spans 14 residues.